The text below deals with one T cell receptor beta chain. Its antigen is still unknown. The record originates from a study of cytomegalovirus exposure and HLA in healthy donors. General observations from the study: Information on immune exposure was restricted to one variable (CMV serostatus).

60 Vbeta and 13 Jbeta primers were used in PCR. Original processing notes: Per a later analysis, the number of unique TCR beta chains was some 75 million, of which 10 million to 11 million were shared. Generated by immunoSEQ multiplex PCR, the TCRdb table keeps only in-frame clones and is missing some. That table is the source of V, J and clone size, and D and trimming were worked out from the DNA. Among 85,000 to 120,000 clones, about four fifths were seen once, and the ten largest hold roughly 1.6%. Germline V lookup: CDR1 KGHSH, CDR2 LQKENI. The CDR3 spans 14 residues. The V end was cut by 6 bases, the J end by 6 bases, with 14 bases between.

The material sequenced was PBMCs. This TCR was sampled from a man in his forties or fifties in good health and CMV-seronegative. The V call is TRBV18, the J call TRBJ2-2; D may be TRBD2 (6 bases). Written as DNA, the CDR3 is TGTGCCAGCTCTGACCCGCGCGGGGCCGGGGAGCTGTTTTTT. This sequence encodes CASSDPRGAGELFF.